This T cell receptor (beta chain) was profiled in a study of T-cell memory formation after mild COVID-19. General observations from the study: Clones contracting day 15 to 85 were balanced CD4/CD8; later expanders leaned CD4+. Mainly in CM and EM were contracting CD4+ clones; CD8+ were in EMRA. Cross-reactive memory apparently joined, as some responding clones appeared in pre-infection memory.

Germline lookup yields CDR1 SEHNR and CDR2 FQNEAQ (reference sequence). The CDR3 contains 12 residues. After removal of 5 bases from V and 10 bases from J, the junction contained 7 bases not matched to a gene. Libraries for TCRalpha and TCRbeta carried sample barcodes and unique molecular identifiers via 5'RACE. TCRdb re-analysed the 5' RACE reads in MiXCR, keeping a single row per CDR3 protein. The sample lists approximately 300,000 distinct CDR3 sequences; less than 20% were seen once. This clonotype showed up just once. What it binds is unknown. Specimen: PBMCs or a T cell subset sorted from them (not recorded which). The chain carries TRBV7-9 and TRBJ1-2, with TRBD1 matching 7 bases. This receptor was obtained from a man aged 18 to 30 who had mild COVID-19 (a few samples of this study predate the infection). Cell type and time point are not known. The CDR3 reads CASSPQGGVYTF. Here the CDR3 DNA reads TGTGCCAGCAGCCCTCAGGGGGGGGTCTACACCTTC.